The T cell receptor beta chain described here comes from a study of T cell clones after liver transplantation. The overall study: Graft-donor-reactive sequences were compared with third-party-reactive TCRbeta sequences from pre-transplant mixed lymphocyte reactions. Regarding the study as a whole: Post-transplant time points were not standardized, so conclusions are preliminary.

The repertoire was sequenced with immunoSEQ multiplex PCR; TCRdb's copy has only in-frame clones and lacks some. The sample includes 72,000 or so clones, roughly 85% of them seen just once. As concerns this clone: Antigen specificity is unknown.

The sequencing used CD4+ T cells from blood, collected at the 22-month timepoint. The sequence came from a human patient who received a liver transplant. Some of the T cells might come from the graft donor.

CDR3 nucleotides: TGTGCCAGTAGTAAGAACGACAGGATGAACACCGGGGAGCTGTTTTTT. It specifies CASSKNDRMNTGELFF. The chain recombines TRBV19 with TRBJ2-2; maybe TRBD1 (6 bases). The CDR3 runs to 16 residues. The V end lost 4 bases, the J end lost 1 base, and 13 bases lay between the germline ends. Germline CDR1 LNHDA, CDR2 SQIVND (reference sequence). The entire variable domain, with the rest obtained from reference TRBV19 and TRBJ2-2, is as follows: DGGITQSPKYLFRKEGQNVTLSCEQNLNHDAMYWYRQDPGQGLRLIYYSQIVNDFQKGDIAEGYSVSREKKESFPLTVTSAQKNPTAFYLCASSKNDRMNTGELFFGEGSRLTVL.